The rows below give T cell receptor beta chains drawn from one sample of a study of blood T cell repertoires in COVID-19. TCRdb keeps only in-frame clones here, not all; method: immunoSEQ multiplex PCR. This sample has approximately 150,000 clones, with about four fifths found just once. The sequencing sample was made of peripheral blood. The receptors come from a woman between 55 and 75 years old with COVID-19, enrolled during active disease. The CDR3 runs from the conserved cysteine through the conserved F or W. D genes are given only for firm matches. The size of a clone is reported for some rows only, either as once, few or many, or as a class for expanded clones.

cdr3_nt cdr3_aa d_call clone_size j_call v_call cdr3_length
TGTGCCAGCAGCTTTCAAGCGGGAGTGGTGAGTGAGACCCAGTACTTC CASSFQAGVVSETQYF TRBD2 NA TRBJ2-5 TRBV7-9 16
TGTGCCAGCAGTGAACGGCAGGGCTATAATTCACCCCTCCACTTT CASSERQGYNSPLHF NA NA TRBJ1-6 TRBV6-1 15
TGTGCCACCAGCAGAGACCATGGGGCGGGACTCTCTGGAAACACCATATATTTT CATSRDHGAGLSGNTIYF NA few TRBJ1-3 TRBV15 18
TGTGCCAGCAGCTGGACTGGACTAGCGGGAGTTAACACCGGGGAGCTGTTTTTT CASSWTGLAGVNTGELFF TRBD2 few TRBJ2-2 TRBV4-2 18
TGTGCCAGCAGCCCTGACAGGCGAGATGAAAAACTGTTTTTT CASSPDRRDEKLFF NA NA TRBJ1-4 TRBV5-4 14
TGTGCCATCAGTGAACTCGGGGAGCTGTTTTTT CAISELGELFF NA NA TRBJ2-2 TRBV10-3 11
TGTGCTTTCGGGCGGGGATTGGGCTATGGCTACACCTTC CAFGRGLGYGYTF NA NA TRBJ1-2 TRBV28 13
TGTGCCAGTAGTACAGGGTCGTCTAACTATGGCTACACCTTC CASSTGSSNYGYTF NA NA TRBJ1-2 TRBV19 14
TGTGCCAGTAATGTTGACAGAGGCAATCAGCCCCAGCATTTT CASNVDRGNQPQHF NA NA TRBJ1-5 TRBV19 14
TGTGCCAGCAGTTGGGGGACAGGTGGTGTCTACACCTTC CASSWGTGGVYTF TRBD1 NA TRBJ1-2 TRBV6-1 13
TGTGCCAGCAAACTCAGCCAGGGGGTAGCTGAAGCTTTCTTT CASKLSQGVAEAFF TRBD1 NA TRBJ1-1 TRBV6-5 14
TGTGCCAGCAGCCAAGACAGGCATCAGCCCCAGCATTTT CASSQDRHQPQHF NA NA TRBJ1-5 TRBV3-1/TRBV3-2 13
TGTGCCAGCAGTGCGGGGGGATCTCAGTACGATACGCAGTATTTT CASSAGGSQYDTQYF TRBD2 once TRBJ2-3 TRBV2 15
TGCAGCGCCCTCGACCCGGGAGTCACAGATACGCAGTATTTT CSALDPGVTDTQYF NA NA TRBJ2-3 TRBV29-1 14
TGCGCCAGCAGCCAAGAGGCTAGCAGTTACAATGAGCAGTTCTTC CASSQEASSYNEQFF NA NA TRBJ2-1 TRBV4-3 15
TGTGCCACCAGCGGGAGCTCCTACAATGAGCAGTTCTTC CATSGSSYNEQFF NA NA TRBJ2-1 TRBV24-1 13
TGTGCCAGCAGTTACGGACAGGGACATACTAATGAAAAACTGTTTTTT CASSYGQGHTNEKLFF TRBD1 NA TRBJ1-4 TRBV6-5 16
TGTGCCAGCAAAAGGGCCCAGAGACAGGGGAACGAGCAGTACTTC CASKRAQRQGNEQYF TRBD1 NA TRBJ2-7 TRBV6-5 15
TGTGCCAGCAGCTCTAAGACGGAGACTGAAGCTTTCTTT CASSSKTETEAFF NA NA TRBJ1-1 TRBV7-8 13
TGTGCCAGCAGCGTAGGTGGCGGGTCTCTACCAGATACGCAGTATTTT CASSVGGGSLPDTQYF NA NA TRBJ2-3 TRBV9 16
TGTGCCAGCAGCCCTACTAGCGGGAGGGTCTACGAGCAGTACTTC CASSPTSGRVYEQYF TRBD2 NA TRBJ2-7 TRBV7-2 15
TGTGCCAGCAAAGAACAGGGGCGAGAGACCCAGTACTTC CASKEQGRETQYF TRBD1 few TRBJ2-5 TRBV19 13
TGTGCCAGCAGCTTAGTTACAAATACGCAGTATTTT CASSLVTNTQYF NA NA TRBJ2-3 TRBV5-4 12
TGTGCCAGCAGCCTTTACCAGGGGGCCGGGGAGCTGTTTTTT CASSLYQGAGELFF TRBD1 NA TRBJ2-2 TRBV7-3 14
TGTGCCGGGGACAGGGATTGGGTAACTAGCACAGATACGCAGTATTTT CAGDRDWVTSTDTQYF TRBD1 NA TRBJ2-3 TRBV2 16
TGTGCCACGTTTTCCGGGACAGGGTCCGGAAACACCATATATTTT CATFSGTGSGNTIYF TRBD1 NA TRBJ1-3 TRBV10-3 15
TGTGCCAGCAGCTTAGAGGCCCGGGACAATGAGCAGTTCTTC CASSLEARDNEQFF NA NA TRBJ2-1 TRBV11-3 14
TGTGCCAGCAGCTTCCGGGGCTACAATGAGCAGTTCTTC CASSFRGYNEQFF NA NA TRBJ2-1 TRBV7-2 13
TGTGCCAGCAGTGAGACCGGGACTAGCGGGAGTGAAGGGTACTTC CASSETGTSGSEGYF TRBD2 once TRBJ2-7 TRBV7-2 15
TGTGCCAGCAGCTTAGTACTCGCGGGAGGGCTCAATGAGCAGTTCTTC CASSLVLAGGLNEQFF TRBD2 NA TRBJ2-1 TRBV7-2 16
TGTGCCAGCAGTGTTTCCGTTAACTCCTATAATTCACCCCTCCACTTT CASSVSVNSYNSPLHF NA NA TRBJ1-6 TRBV6-1 16
TGTGCCAGCACAGGACAGGGAGTTGTTTTT CASTGQGVVF TRBD1 NA TRBJ1-4 TRBV6-4 10
TGTGCCAGCAGCCTCCGAGGGGGAGCGGACACCATATATTTT CASSLRGGADTIYF NA once TRBJ1-3 TRBV5-4 14
TGTGCCAGCAGGGGGCAGAACACTGAAGCTTTCTTT CASRGQNTEAFF NA NA TRBJ1-1 TRBV5-4 12
TGTGCCAGCAGCCAAATAGACAGGGGATCCTACAATGAGCAGTTCTTC CASSQIDRGSYNEQFF TRBD1 NA TRBJ2-1 TRBV14 16
TGTGCCAGCAGCCCCCCCTTGCAGGGGTGGACCGGGGAGCTGTTTTTT CASSPPLQGWTGELFF NA once TRBJ2-2 TRBV4-2 16
TGCGCCAGCAGCTTGGACAGTCTGAATGAAAAACTGTTTTTT CASSLDSLNEKLFF NA NA TRBJ1-4 TRBV5-1 14
TGTGCCAGCAGCATAACGGACACTTTTAACTATGGCTACACCTTC CASSITDTFNYGYTF NA once TRBJ1-2 TRBV9 15
TGTGCCAGCAGCCAAGAGCGGCTGAGGGGGGAGACCCAGTACTTC CASSQERLRGETQYF NA once TRBJ2-5 TRBV4-2 15
TGTGCCAGCAGCTTTAGGGCGACCGGGACACTCTCCTACAATGAGCAGTTCTTC CASSFRATGTLSYNEQFF NA NA TRBJ2-1 TRBV7-9 18
TGTGCCACCCAGGGACAGGGGTCCTACAATGAGCAGTTCTTC CATQGQGSYNEQFF TRBD1 few TRBJ2-1 TRBV24-1 14
TGTGCCACCAGCAGAGATCGCGGGGGCCGCACAGATACGCAGTATTTT CATSRDRGGRTDTQYF NA NA TRBJ2-3 TRBV15 16
TGTGCCAGCAGCCCCGGTCCCATGACAGTCTCCTACGAGCAGTACTTC CASSPGPMTVSYEQYF NA NA TRBJ2-7 TRBV7-2 16
TGTGCCAGCAGCTTAGGGTGGGAGGAGACCCAGTACTTC CASSLGWEETQYF NA NA TRBJ2-5 TRBV11-2 13
TGTGCCAGCAACTTCCGGCGGAGCTCCTACAATGAGCAGTTCTTC CASNFRRSSYNEQFF NA NA TRBJ2-1 TRBV27 15
TGTGCCAGCAGTGAAGGCGGGGGAGGTTTCACCCTCCACTTT CASSEGGGGFTLHF NA NA TRBJ1-6 TRBV2 14
TGTGCCAGCAGCTTACCACAGGGGTCCCGGAATTCACCCCTCCACTTT CASSLPQGSRNSPLHF TRBD1 NA TRBJ1-6 TRBV7-2 16
TGCGCCAGCAGCCAAGATCAAGTCCGGGGGGCTTTTCAGCCCCAGCATTTT CASSQDQVRGAFQPQHF NA NA TRBJ1-5 TRBV4-1 17